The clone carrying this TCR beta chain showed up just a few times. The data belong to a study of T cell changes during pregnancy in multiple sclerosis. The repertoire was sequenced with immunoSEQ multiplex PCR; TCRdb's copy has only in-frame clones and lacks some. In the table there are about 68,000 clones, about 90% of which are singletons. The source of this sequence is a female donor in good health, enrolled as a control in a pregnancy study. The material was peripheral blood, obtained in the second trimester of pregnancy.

CDR3 loop: CASSEMGAGRAGYTF. The CDR3 region has the DNA TGTGCCAGCAGTGAAATGGGTGCAGGCCGCGCTGGCTACACCTTC. V and J are TRBV6-1 and TRBJ1-2; D is ambiguous. V was shortened by 2 bases and J by 7 bases, with 17 bases between the two germline ends. Germline CDR1 reads MNHNS; CDR2 reads SASEGT. This CDR3 is 15 amino acids long.